The text below deals with one T cell receptor (beta chain). Its cognate antigen is unknown. This entry comes from a study of cytomegalovirus exposure and HLA in healthy donors. Findings of the study overall: The authors enumerated under 200 TCR beta chains as linked to cytomegalovirus. A subsequent analysis found that TCR clusters from the first cohort also tended to co-occur in the approximately 130 validation repertoires, with 90% to 95% of cluster scores above 0.

The assay was immunoSEQ multiplex PCR, and TCRdb's table has in-frame clones only and misses some. The data show approximately 220,000 clones, roughly 89% seen once. Sequenced sample: PBMCs. The clonotype originates from a man between 18 and 29 years old in good health and CMV-seronegative.

The CDR3 bases are TGTGCCAGCGGAGGGACAAGGGACTATGAAGCTTTCTTT. As protein: CASGGTRDYEAFF. This chain uses TRBV28 with TRBJ1-1, with a weak D call TRBD1 (6 bases). This CDR3 is built from 13 residues. The germline V and J ends were trimmed by 8 bases and 7 bases, with 17 bases remaining between them. Germline V lookup: CDR1 MDHEN, CDR2 SYDVKM. The complete variable domain, with remaining parts taken from reference TRBV28 and TRBJ1-1, reads DVKVTQSSRYLVKRTGEKVFLECVQDMDHENMFWYRQDPGLGLRLIYFSYDVKMKEKGDIPEGYSVSREKKERFSLILESASTNQTSMYLCASGGTRDYEAFFGQGTRLTVV.